A single sample gave rise to the 26 T cell receptor beta chains below, sequenced in a study of beta chain features in type 1 diabetes. As every portion of the isolated RNA was reverse transcribed, the sequencing read expressed TCRB transcripts. Using immunoSEQ multiplex PCR, the repertoire was profiled, and TCRdb retains in-frame clones only, with some absent. The sample shows a few hundred thousand clones, around 13% of them seen only once. The sequenced sample was naive CD4+ T cells from blood. All receptors come from a man aged 30 to 45 in good health.

Many counts were recorded for this clone. The chain uses TRBV23-1 and TRBJ2-5; either TRBD1 or TRBD2 may supply D (6 bases each). TRBV23-1 belongs to the ORF category, with a function that is uncertain. The ends were cut back, 0 bases at V and 3 bases at J, with 14 bases in the middle. There are 16 residues in the CDR3. The CDR3 is CASSQSQGRLEETQYF. The CDR3 DNA is TGCGCCAGCAGTCAATCGCAGGGGAGGCTCGAAGAGACCCAGTACTTC.

This chain uses TRBV7-9 with TRBJ2-1, with 8 bases aligning to TRBD2. CDR1 is SEHNR and CDR2 is FQNEAQ in the germline V gene (reference sequence). Trimming at V came to 0 bases and at J to 12 bases, leaving 10 bases not matched to a gene. The CDR3 consists of 15 residues. The CDR3 DNA sequence: TGTGCCAGCAGCTTAGCGGGGGGACTAGGCGTAGCGCAGTTCTTC. It specifies CASSLAGGLGVAQFF. The full variable domain, completed using reference TRBV7-9 and TRBJ2-1, is DTGVSQNPRHKITKRGQNVTFRCDPISEHNRLYWYRQTLGQGPEFLTYFQNEAQLEKSRLLSDRFSAERPKGSFSTLEIQRTEQGDSAMYLCASSLAGGLGVAQFFGPGTRLTVL.

This clone appeared a few times. The rearrangement uses TRBV11-2 and TRBJ1-3; tentatively, D is TRBD1 (6 bases). Germline V gene data show CDR1 as SGHAT and CDR2 as FQNNGV. Trimming took 6 bases from V and 2 from J, leaving 8 bases between them. The CDR3 is 13 residues long. CDR3 sequence reads: CASRTGAGNTIYF. In DNA form, the CDR3 reads TGTGCCAGCAGGACAGGTGCTGGAAACACCATATATTTT.

V gene TRBV7-6 combines with J gene TRBJ2-5, with D uncertain. Trimming removed 3 bases from V and 0 bases from J, with 11 bases in between. Germline-derived CDR1 and CDR2 are SGHVS and FNYEAQ. CDR3 length: 15 amino acids. The CDR3 sequence is CASSFGKLYQETQYF. CDR3 bases: TGTGCCAGCAGCTTCGGTAAACTGTACCAAGAGACCCAGTACTTC.

About this clone itself: Other DNA sequences in the sample encode the same CDR3. V usage is TRBV7-2 and J usage is TRBJ1-2, with unresolved D. Germline V gives CDR1 SGHTA, CDR2 FQGNSA. Trimming removed 5 bases at V and 5 bases at J, with 9 bases between. The CDR3 has 12 amino acids. CDR3 sequence: CASSRDSYGYTF. DNA of the CDR3: TGTGCCAGCAGCCGCGACTCTTATGGCTACACCTTC.

Only a few counts were recorded for this clone. This chain joins TRBV5-4 and TRBJ2-2, with a possible D match to TRBD1 (5 bases). Germline CDR1 is SGHNT and CDR2 is YYREEE (reference sequence). The CDR3 consists of 17 residues. Trimming removed 0 bases at V and 4 bases at J, with 16 bases between. The CDR3 DNA reads TGTGCCAGCAGCTTGGACCCCCAGGGCATGGGCACCGGGGAGCTGTTTTTT. This gives the protein CASSLDPQGMGTGELFF. The variable domain in full, completed from reference TRBV5-4 and TRBJ2-2, reads ETGVTQSPTHLIKTRGQQVTLRCSSQSGHNTVSWYQQALGQGPQFIFQYYREEENGRGNFPPRFSGLQFPNYSSELNVNALELDDSALYLCASSLDPQGMGTGELFFGEGSRLTVL.

The V gene is TRBV11-2, the J gene TRBJ2-3, with 7 bases fitting TRBD2. The CDR3 extends over 15 amino acids. V gave up 5 bases and J gave up 0 bases; unmatched junction bases: 5. The germline gives CDR1 SGHAT, CDR2 FQNNGV. The CDR3 bases are TGTGCCAGCAGCAAACCGACTAGCAGCACAGATACGCAGTATTTT. Translating it yields CASSKPTSSTDTQYF.

This clone has only a few counts. The chain joins TRBV7-9 to TRBJ2-5, with 7 positions matching TRBD2. V was pared by 1 base and J by 1 base, with 3 bases of the junction left unmatched. Germline V CDR1 and CDR2: SEHNR, FQNEAQ (reference sequence). The CDR3 totals 15 residues. Here the CDR3 reads CASSLVASGQETQYF. The CDR3 bases are TGTGCCAGCAGCTTAGTGGCTAGCGGCCAAGAGACCCAGTACTTC.

This clone was found a few times. The chain links TRBV25-1 to TRBJ2-7; TRBD1 matches at 11 bases. The trim removed 1 base at V and 13 bases at J, leaving 6 bases unmatched. There are 13 residues in the CDR3. Looked up from germline, CDR1 is MGHDK and CDR2 is SYGVNS. This CDR3 reads CASSESGTGGRYF. The DNA of the CDR3 is TGTGCCAGCAGTGAATCCGGGACAGGGGGACGATACTTC.

The CDR3 reads CASSLAGLSDTQYF. The CDR3 DNA sequence: TGTGCCAGCAGCTTAGCGGGTTTGTCAGATACGCAGTATTTT. V and J are TRBV7-2 and TRBJ2-3; D not resolved. This CDR3 spans 14 amino acids. CDR1 is SGHTA, CDR2 FQGNSA, per germline. V gave up 0 bases and J gave up 4 bases, with 8 bases separating them.

There are a few counts of this clone. The chain combines TRBV7-8 with TRBJ2-7, with a weak D call TRBD2 (6 bases). The CDR3 length is 16 residues. Trimming took 6 bases from V and 0 from J, leaving 18 bases between them. CDR1 and CDR2 (germline): SGHVS, FQNEAQ. CDR3 protein: CASRPPAGSSSYEQYF. In DNA form, the CDR3 reads TGTGCCAGCAGACCCCCAGCGGGTTCAAGCTCCTACGAGCAGTACTTC.

This clone was recorded a few times. J is TRBJ2-5 and V is TRBV6-6, with a weak D call TRBD2 (5 bases). V lost 0 bases and J 4 bases, leaving 9 bases between the germline ends. CDR1 MNHNY and CDR2 SVGAGI come from the germline V gene (reference sequence). This CDR3 comprises 14 residues. CDR3 sequence reads: CASSYSIRGETQYF. CDR3 nucleotide sequence: TGTGCCAGCAGTTACTCGATACGGGGAGAGACCCAGTACTTC.

This chain links TRBV9 with TRBJ1-2, with TRBD1 matching 10 bases. Germline CDR1 and CDR2: SGDLS and YYNGEE. V was pared by 4 bases and J by 5 bases, with 5 bases of the junction left unmatched. The CDR3 is 14 residues long. As DNA, the CDR3 is TGTGCCAGCAGCCGACAGGGGGCTGGGTATGGCTACACCTTC. Translating gives CASSRQGAGYGYTF. The full variable domain, with the rest looked up from reference TRBV9 and TRBJ1-2, is DSGVTQTPKHLITATGQRVTLRCSPRSGDLSVYWYQQSLDQGLQFLIQYYNGEERAKGNILERFSAQQFPDLHSELNLSSLELGDSALYFCASSRQGAGYGYTFGSGTRLTVV.

The count of this clone is one. The chain is built from TRBV15 and TRBJ2-1, with D maybe TRBD2 (7 bases). The CDR3 runs 15 residues. CDR1 and CDR2 (germline): LNHNV, YYDKDF (reference sequence). Deletions cut 0 bases from V and 5 bases from J, with 11 bases between. DNA for the CDR3: TGTGCCACCAGCAGAGACGGGGGGCAGAACAATGAGCAGTTCTTC. It codes for CATSRDGGQNNEQFF.

In this sample, this clone turned up a few times. The chain recombines TRBV28 with TRBJ2-4, with 7 nucleotides matching TRBD1. The CDR3 extends over 13 amino acids. Germline V gives CDR1 MDHEN, CDR2 SYDVKM. Germline trimming cut 5 bases from V and 5 bases from J; bases unmatched to any gene: 3. Here the CDR3 DNA reads TGTGCCAGCAGTCGGGACAGCCAAAACATTCAGTACTTC. This gives the protein CASSRDSQNIQYF.

The CDR3 region is CASSKKWGGASYNSPLHF. The CDR3 DNA reads TGTGCCAGCAGCAAAAAGTGGGGAGGGGCCTCCTATAATTCACCCCTCCACTTT. The J gene is TRBJ1-6, the V gene TRBV21-1. TRBV21-1 is an annotated pseudogene. The CDR3 loop spans 18 amino acids.

The chain couples TRBV25-1 to TRBJ2-7; D ambiguous. V lost 2 bases to trimming and J lost 4 bases, with 12 bases between them. The CDR3 covers 14 residues. Germline V gene lookup returns CDR1 MGHDK and CDR2 SYGVNS. The CDR3 loop reads CASSEHIRAYEQYF. Written as DNA, the CDR3 is TGTGCCAGCAGTGAACACATCCGGGCGTACGAGCAGTACTTC.

V is TRBV4-3 and J is TRBJ2-1; TRBD2 agrees at 7 bases. The trim removed 6 bases at V and 0 bases at J, leaving 2 bases unmatched. CDR1 and CDR2 (germline): LGHNA, YSLEER. The CDR3 sequence is 14 residues long. The DNA of the CDR3 is TGCGCCAGCAGGGGGGGGAGCTCCTACAATGAGCAGTTCTTC. It encodes CASRGGSSYNEQFF.

The genes are TRBV5-1 and TRBJ2-3, with 9 bases aligning to TRBD2. This CDR3 is 16 amino acids long. J lost 3 bases, V lost 4 bases, and 9 bases had no gene match. Germline V gives CDR1 SGHRS, CDR2 YFSETQ. In nucleotides, the CDR3 is TGCGCCAGCAGCCCGCCCGGACTAGCGAGAACAGATACGCAGTATTTT. It yields the protein CASSPPGLARTDTQYF. Together with reference TRBV5-1 and TRBJ2-3, the CDR3 gives the full variable domain: KAGVTQTPRYLIKTRGQQVTLSCSPISGHRSVSWYQQTPGQGLQFLFEYFSETQRNKGNFPGRFSGRQFSNSRSEMNVSTLELGDSALYLCASSPPGLARTDTQYFGPGTRLTVL.

This clone has only a few counts. The chain links TRBV5-4 to TRBJ2-1; 14 nucleotides align to TRBD2. This CDR3 spans 17 amino acids. The ends lost 4 bases at V and 5 bases at J; junction bases unmatched: 8. Per germline, CDR1 SGHNT and CDR2 YYREEE (reference sequence). The CDR3 reads CASSVGTSGSPNNEQFF. The CDR3 DNA is TGTGCCAGCAGCGTTGGGACTAGCGGGAGTCCCAACAATGAGCAGTTCTTC.

This clone was picked up a small number of times. This chain joins TRBV5-4 and TRBJ2-1; D assignment may be TRBD1 or TRBD2 (6 bases each). CDR1 is SGHNT, CDR2 YYREEE, per germline (reference sequence). V was pared by 0 bases and J by 5 bases, with 15 bases between. The CDR3 is made up of 16 amino acids. CDR3 bases: TGTGCCAGCAGCTTGGTCCTGGGGGGCCCGGACAATGAGCAGTTCTTC. Encoded protein: CASSLVLGGPDNEQFF. The full variable domain, completed using reference TRBV5-4 and TRBJ2-1, is ETGVTQSPTHLIKTRGQQVTLRCSSQSGHNTVSWYQQALGQGPQFIFQYYREEENGRGNFPPRFSGLQFPNYSSELNVNALELDDSALYLCASSLVLGGPDNEQFFGPGTRLTVL.

This clone was observed a handful of times. The CDR3 region is CASSLSTATYEQYF. In DNA form, the CDR3 reads TGTGCCAGCAGCTTATCCACAGCTACCTACGAGCAGTACTTC. The rearrangement joins TRBV7-9 to TRBJ2-7; D remains unclear. V lost 2 bases and J 2 bases, leaving 10 bases between the germline ends. The CDR3 has 14 residues. In germline, CDR1 is SEHNR, CDR2 FQNEAQ (reference sequence).

This clone was observed a handful of times. As DNA, the CDR3 is TGTGCCAGCAGAACTCCCGGGGCAGATACGCAGTATTTT. Translating gives CASRTPGADTQYF. This sequence joins TRBV6-6 and TRBJ2-3; D might be TRBD2 (5 bases). The V end was cut by 6 bases, the J end by 4 bases, with 11 bases between. The CDR3 has 13 residues. The V gene's germline CDR1 is MNHNY and CDR2 SVGAGI (reference sequence).

This clone was counted only a few times. CDR3 coding DNA: TGTGCCAGCAGTGACTCGGGGACAGGGGGCATTTATGGCTACACCTTC. It codes for CASSDSGTGGIYGYTF. This chain connects TRBV6-4 to TRBJ1-2; 12 bases are a match to TRBD1. This CDR3 is built from 16 residues. Trimming at V came to 0 bases and at J to 5 bases, leaving 4 bases not matched to a gene. The germline V gene encodes CDR1 MRHNA and CDR2 SNTAGT.

The sample holds a few counts of this clone. The chain is built from TRBV11-2 and TRBJ2-7; the match to TRBD1 covers 8 bases. Trimming took 6 bases from V and 4 from J; bases not matched to a gene: 8. Germline lookup yields CDR1 SGHAT and CDR2 FQNNGV. The CDR3 runs 14 residues. This chain's CDR3 is CASRRQGTEYEQYF. In DNA, the CDR3 is TGTGCCAGCAGGAGACAGGGGACAGAGTACGAGCAGTACTTC.

The CDR3 coding sequence is TGTGCCAGCAGCCAAGGGTTAGGCTACGAGCAGTACTTC. It codes for CASSQGLGYEQYF. This sequence joins TRBV7-2 and TRBJ2-7; D call uncertain. Trimming cost V 5 bases and J 3 bases, with 11 bases left between them. The CDR3 extends over 13 amino acids. Looked up from germline, CDR1 is SGHTA and CDR2 is FQGNSA.